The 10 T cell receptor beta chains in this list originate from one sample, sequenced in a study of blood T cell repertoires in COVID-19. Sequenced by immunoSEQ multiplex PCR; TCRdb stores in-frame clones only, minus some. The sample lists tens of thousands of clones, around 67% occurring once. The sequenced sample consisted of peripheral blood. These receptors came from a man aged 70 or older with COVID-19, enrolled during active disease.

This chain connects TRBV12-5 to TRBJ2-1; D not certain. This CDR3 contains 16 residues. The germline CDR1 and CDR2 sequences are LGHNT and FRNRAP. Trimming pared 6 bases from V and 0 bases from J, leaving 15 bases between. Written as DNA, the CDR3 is TGTGCTAGTGGCCAAGACTCCGCCCTCTCCTACAATGAGCAGTTCTTC. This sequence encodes CASGQDSALSYNEQFF.

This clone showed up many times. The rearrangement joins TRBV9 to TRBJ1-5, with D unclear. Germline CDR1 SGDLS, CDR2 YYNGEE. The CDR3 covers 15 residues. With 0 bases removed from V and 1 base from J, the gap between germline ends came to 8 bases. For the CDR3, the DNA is TGTGCCAGCAGCGTAGGAAGCCTGAGCAATCAGCCCCAGCATTTT. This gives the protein CASSVGSLSNQPQHF.

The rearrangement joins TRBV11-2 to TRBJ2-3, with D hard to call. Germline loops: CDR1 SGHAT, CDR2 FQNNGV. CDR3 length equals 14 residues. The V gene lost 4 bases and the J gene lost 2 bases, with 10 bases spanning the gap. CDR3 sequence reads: CASSSRQDTDTQYF. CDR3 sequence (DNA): TGTGCCAGCAGCTCCCGACAAGACACAGATACGCAGTATTTT.

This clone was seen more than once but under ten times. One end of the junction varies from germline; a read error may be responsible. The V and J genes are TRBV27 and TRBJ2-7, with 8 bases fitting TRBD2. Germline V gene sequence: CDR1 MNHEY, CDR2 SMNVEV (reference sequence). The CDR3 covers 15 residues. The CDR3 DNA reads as TGTGCCAGCAGCTTATTCAGCGGGAGTCCCTACGAGCAGTACTTC. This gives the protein CASSLFSGSPYEQYF.

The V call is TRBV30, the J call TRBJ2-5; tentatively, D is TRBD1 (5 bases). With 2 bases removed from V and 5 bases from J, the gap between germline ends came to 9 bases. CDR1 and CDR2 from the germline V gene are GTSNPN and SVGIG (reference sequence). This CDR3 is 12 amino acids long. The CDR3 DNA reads TGTGCCTGGAGTTCAGGGTACGAGACCCAGTACTTC. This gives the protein CAWSSGYETQYF.

The CDR3 sequence: CASSAVIGRDTEAFF. The CDR3 DNA reads TGCGCCAGCAGCGCCGTCATAGGGCGGGACACTGAAGCTTTCTTT. The V call is TRBV5-1, the J call TRBJ1-1; D is unclear. Germline CDR1 and CDR2: SGHRS and YFSETQ. The germline V and J ends were trimmed by 4 bases and 3 bases, with 16 bases remaining between them. The CDR3 contains 15 residues.

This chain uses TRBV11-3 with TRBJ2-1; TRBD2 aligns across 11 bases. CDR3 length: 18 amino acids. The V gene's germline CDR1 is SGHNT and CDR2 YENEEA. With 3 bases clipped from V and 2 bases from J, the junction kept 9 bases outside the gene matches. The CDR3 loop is CASSLSGSGRVTYNEQFF. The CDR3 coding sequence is TGTGCCAGCAGCTTGTCGGGTAGCGGGAGGGTAACCTACAATGAGCAGTTCTTC. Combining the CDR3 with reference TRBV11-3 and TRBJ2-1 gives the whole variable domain EAGVVQSPRYKIIEKKQPVAFWCNPISGHNTLYWYLQNLGQGPELLIRYENEEAVDDSQLPKDRFSAERLKGVDSTLKIQPAELGDSAVYLCASSLSGSGRVTYNEQFFGPGTRLTVL.

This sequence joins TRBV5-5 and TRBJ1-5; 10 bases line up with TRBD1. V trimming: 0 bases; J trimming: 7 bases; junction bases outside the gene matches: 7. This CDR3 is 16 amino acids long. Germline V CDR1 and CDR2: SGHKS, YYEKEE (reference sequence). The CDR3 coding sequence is TGTGCCAGCAGCTTGGGCACGGGACAGGGGAAGCAGCCCCAGCATTTT. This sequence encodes CASSLGTGQGKQPQHF.

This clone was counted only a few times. The DNA of the CDR3 is TGTGCCAGCAGCCGACAGGGATCCTACAATGAGCAGTTCTTC. Translating it yields CASSRQGSYNEQFF. V gene TRBV3-1 (or the pseudogene TRBV3-2) combines with J gene TRBJ2-1, with 7 positions matching TRBD1. The CDR3 runs 14 residues. Trimming removed 4 bases from V and 1 base from J; junction bases left unmatched: 1. Germline V gene sequence: CDR1 LGHDT, CDR2 YNNKEL (reference sequence).

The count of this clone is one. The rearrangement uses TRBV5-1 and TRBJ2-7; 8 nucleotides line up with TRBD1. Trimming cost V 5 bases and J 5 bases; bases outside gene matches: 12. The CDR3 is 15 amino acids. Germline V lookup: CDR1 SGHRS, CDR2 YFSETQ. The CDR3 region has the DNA TGCGCCAGCAGTTTTCGCCAGGGGGCCGTCCACGAGCAGTACTTC. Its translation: CASSFRQGAVHEQYF.